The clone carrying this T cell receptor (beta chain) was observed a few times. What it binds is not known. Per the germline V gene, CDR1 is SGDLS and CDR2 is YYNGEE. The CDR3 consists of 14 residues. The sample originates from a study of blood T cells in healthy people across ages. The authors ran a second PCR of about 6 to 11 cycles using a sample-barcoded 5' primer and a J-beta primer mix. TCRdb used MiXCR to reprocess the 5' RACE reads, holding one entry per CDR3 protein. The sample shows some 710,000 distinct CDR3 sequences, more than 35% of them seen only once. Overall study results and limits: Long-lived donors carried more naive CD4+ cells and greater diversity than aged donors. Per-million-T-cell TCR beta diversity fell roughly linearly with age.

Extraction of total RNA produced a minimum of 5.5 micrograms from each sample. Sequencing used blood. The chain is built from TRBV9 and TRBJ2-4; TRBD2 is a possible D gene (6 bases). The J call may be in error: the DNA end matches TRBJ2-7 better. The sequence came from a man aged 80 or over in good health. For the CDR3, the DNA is TGTGCCAGCAGCGCGGCGGGGATCGTAAACGAGCAGTACTTC. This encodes CASSAAGIVNEQYF.